Reported below is one T cell receptor (beta chain). This clonotype came up a few times. The clone's antigen remains unknown. No per-base quality is available; no much larger clone lies one base away. In the germline V gene, CDR1 corresponds to SGHAT and CDR2 to FQNNGV. The CDR3 sequence holds 11 residues, the cysteine and phenylalanine included. The only DNA kept is the CDR3, 33 bases in frame from the first base. Deletion took 9 bases off V and 2 bases off J, with a span of 8 bases between the germline ends. To prepare the library, RT-PCR was applied. The sequencing machine was an Illumina HiSeq 2500. The public reads were quality trimmed at Q25 with fastp and then assembled into clones with MiXCR by TCRdb, keeping productive beta chains. Each record represents a unique CDR3 protein, reported with the most common genes and DNA among its rows. For this sample there are around 490,000 distinct CDR3 sequences; around 8% appear just once. Approximately 13% of the sample is taken by the ten largest.

The record originates from a study of response to subunit inactivated influenza vaccine (dated by TCRdb to 2016 to 2019). In terms of the full investigation: The study used deep quantitative T cell receptor repertoire profiling to track responses to a trivalent subunit inactivated influenza vaccine. On the study overall, not on this receptor specifically: The authors suggested that each seasonal influenza vaccination may recruit only a limited number of new T cells.

This specimen was PBMCs from blood, taken less than 25 months after vaccination. This receptor was taken from a man between 50 and 69 years old who received an inactivated influenza vaccine. Donor details come from another sample of the same person, matched by shared clones. Recombination joined TRBV11-2 with TRBJ2-7; confidence is insufficient to name the D gene. The CDR3 in this case is CASERTYEQYF. In nucleotides, the sequence is TGTGCCAGTGAGCGAACCTACGAGCAGTACTTC.